This entry lists 23 T cell receptor beta chains sequenced from one sample in a study of Graves' ophthalmopathy and Graves' hyperthyroidism. RNA transcripts were the source from which TCR beta CDR3 regions were amplified. An initial RT-PCR round employing HTBI primers preceded a second-round multiplex PCR. In TCRdb, the multiplex PCR reads were re-called with MiXCR into one record per CDR3 protein. The top ten clones hold around 2.4% of a sample with some 350,000 distinct CDR3 sequences, approximately 18% of them seen once. The sample comprised peripheral blood. Receptors originate from an adult woman with stable Graves' hyperthyroidism.

To note about this clonotype: Because the CDR3's place on the DNA is in doubt, the DNA is left out and the CDR3 is given as listed by TCRdb. The chain recombines TRBV27 with TRBJ1-1; the DNA was not compared with TRBD1, the D call given in the table. Germline assignment: CDR1 MNHEY and CDR2 SMNVEV (reference sequence). The CDR3 is 22 residues long, counting both termini. CDR3 sequence: CASSPRTGGYEQYFGPGTEAFF.

This clonotype was detected many times. The J gene is TRBJ2-7, the V gene TRBV3-1; D gene ambiguous. Trimming removed 0 bases at V and 4 bases at J, with 13 bases between. The CDR3 loop spans 15 amino acids. Germline V lookup: CDR1 LGHDT, CDR2 YNNKEL (reference sequence). CDR3: CASSQEEHYPYEQYF. Written as DNA, the CDR3 is TGTGCCAGCAGCCAAGAAGAGCACTACCCGTACGAGCAGTACTTC.

The rearrangement links TRBV12-3 or TRBV12-4 to TRBJ2-7, with 9 bases fitting TRBD1. This CDR3 comprises 14 residues. V lost 8 bases, J lost 4 bases, and 9 bases stayed unmatched. CDR3: CASLSGQGPYEQYF. In DNA, the CDR3 is TGTGCCAGCCTAAGCGGACAGGGGCCTTACGAGCAGTACTTC.

The chain combines TRBV6-1 with TRBJ2-5; the D gene is possibly TRBD2 (5 bases). The germline V and J ends were trimmed by 3 bases and 2 bases, with 16 bases remaining between them. Germline V gives CDR1 MNHNS, CDR2 SASEGT. The CDR3 consists of 16 residues. CDR3 loop: CASSDFMRAYQETQYF. DNA of the CDR3: TGTGCCAGCAGTGACTTTATGCGGGCGTATCAAGAGACCCAGTACTTC.

Ten or more counts support this clonotype. The chain has TRBV6-5 and TRBJ2-5, with D perhaps being TRBD1 or TRBD2 (5 bases each). V gave up 2 bases and J gave up 4 bases, with 5 bases separating them. Germline CDR1 reads MNHEY; CDR2 reads SVGAGI. The CDR3 has 12 amino acids. The CDR3 DNA follows: TGTGCCAGCAGTTACGGGGGAGAGACCCAGTACTTC. Amino acid sequence: CASSYGGETQYF.

The chain recombines TRBV6-1 with TRBJ2-5, with TRBD1 matching over 7 bases. Germline lookup yields CDR1 MNHNS and CDR2 SASEGT. The V gene end was trimmed by 5 bases and the J gene end by 0 bases; junction bases not matched to a gene: 9. The CDR3 is made up of 16 amino acids. The CDR3 region is CASSPGQSLYQETQYF. The CDR3 DNA follows: TGTGCCAGCAGTCCGGGACAGTCCCTGTACCAAGAGACCCAGTACTTC.

In this sample, this clonotype turned up many times. This chain uses TRBV20-1 with TRBJ1-1; 9 bases are shared with TRBD1. Germline CDR1 is DFQATT and CDR2 is SNEGSKA (reference sequence). V lost 6 bases and J lost 9; bases outside the gene matches: 8. The CDR3 is made up of 12 amino acids. The CDR3 nucleotides are TGCAGTGCCCAGGGACAGGGCAGTAAAGCTTTCTTT. It codes for CSAQGQGSKAFF.

This chain links TRBV6-2 or TRBV6-3 with TRBJ2-4; D is uncertain. Trimming shortened V by 6 bases and J by 0 bases, and 15 bases separated the two germline ends. There are 16 residues in the CDR3. CDR1 and CDR2 from the germline V gene are MNHEY and SVGEGT. The CDR3 reads CASSDISSIAKNIQYF. CDR3 coding DNA: TGTGCCAGCAGCGATATCTCCTCAATAGCCAAAAACATTCAGTACTTC.

The rearrangement uses TRBV7-9 and TRBJ2-7, with 8 bases aligning to TRBD1. Trimming cost V 5 bases and J 7 bases; bases outside gene matches: 10. Looked up from germline, CDR1 is SEHNR and CDR2 is FQNEAQ (reference sequence). This CDR3 has 14 residues. CDR3 residues: CASSATGTGGEQYF. The CDR3, as DNA: TGTGCCAGCAGCGCAACCGGGACAGGTGGGGAGCAGTACTTC. The full variable domain, completed using reference TRBV7-9 and TRBJ2-7, is DTGVSQNPRHKITKRGQNVTFRCDPISEHNRLYWYRQTLGQGPEFLTYFQNEAQLEKSRLLSDRFSAERPKGSFSTLEIQRTEQGDSAMYLCASSATGTGGEQYFGPGTRLTVT.

In its sample, this clonotype was seen many times. CDR3 loop: CASSKDFWSVEAYEQYF. CDR3 DNA sequence: TGTGCCAGCAGCAAAGACTTCTGGAGCGTAGAAGCCTACGAGCAGTACTTC. V gene TRBV6-2 or TRBV6-3 combines with J gene TRBJ2-7; D gene uncertain. Germline loops: CDR1 MNHEY, CDR2 SVGEGT. This CDR3 is built from 17 residues. Deletions cut 6 bases from V and 2 bases from J, with 23 bases between.

This clonotype was counted ten times or more. This chain connects TRBV6-2 or TRBV6-3 to TRBJ2-5, with 8 bases fitting TRBD1. Trimming removed 4 bases from V and 2 bases from J; junction bases left unmatched: 0. The length of the CDR3 is 13 residues. Per the germline V gene, CDR1 is MNHEY and CDR2 is SVGEGT. The CDR3 DNA follows: TGTGCCAGCAGTTGGGACAGGCAAGAGACCCAGTACTTC. Protein: CASSWDRQETQYF.

The sample holds many counts of this clonotype. This chain connects TRBV28 to TRBJ2-7; no clear D gene. The CDR3 has 14 amino acids. Trimming pared 7 bases from V and 2 bases from J, leaving 15 bases between. Germline V gene sequence: CDR1 MDHEN, CDR2 SYDVKM. The DNA for the CDR3 is TGTGCCAGCAAAACAAAAAGTTACCCCTACGAGCAGTACTTC. It codes for CASKTKSYPYEQYF.

This clonotype was seen repeatedly, ten times or more. The chain combines TRBV2 with TRBJ2-7; TRBD2 aligns across 11 bases. The ends lost 5 bases at V and 0 bases at J; junction bases unmatched: 6. Per germline, CDR1 SNHLY and CDR2 FYNNEI. The CDR3 runs 16 residues. CDR3 in DNA: TGTGCCAGCAGTCACTCACTAGCGGGAGCCTCCTACGAGCAGTACTTC. The encoded protein is CASSHSLAGASYEQYF.

This rearrangement joins TRBV24-1 to TRBJ2-5, with D possibly being TRBD1 or TRBD2 (5 bases each). Trimming removed 1 base from V and 5 bases from J, with 13 bases in between. The CDR3 is made up of 15 amino acids. CDR1 and CDR2 from the germline V gene are KGHDR and SFDVKD. CDR3 amino acids: CATSDFARDGETQYF. Here the CDR3 DNA reads TGTGCCACCAGTGATTTTGCAAGGGACGGTGAGACCCAGTACTTC.

This clonotype was picked up many times. The chain has TRBV28 and TRBJ1-5, with TRBD1 matching over 9 bases. The CDR3 runs 16 residues. Germline trimming cut 4 bases from V and 7 bases from J; bases unmatched to any gene: 11. The germline CDR1 and CDR2 sequences are MDHEN and SYDVKM. CDR3 in amino acids: CASSSTGTGSLQPQHF. DNA of the CDR3: TGTGCCAGCAGTTCGACCGGGACAGGGAGTTTACAGCCCCAGCATTTT.

In this sample, this clonotype turned up many times. The germline gene is not matched at one end of the junction; a read error may be the cause. The rearrangement joins TRBV7-7 to TRBJ2-5; D perhaps matches TRBD2 (6 bases). Germline CDR1 is SSHAT and CDR2 is FNYEAQ (reference sequence). The CDR3 sequence is 13 residues long. CDR3 nucleotide sequence: TGTGCTAGCAGCTTCGCGGGGATGGAGACCCAGTACTTC. This gives the protein CASSFAGMETQYF.

Ten or more counts support this clonotype. The chain combines TRBV3-1 with TRBJ1-1, with D unresolved. Germline V gene sequence: CDR1 LGHDT, CDR2 YNNKEL (reference sequence). The CDR3 is 14 residues long. The V gene lost 4 bases and the J gene lost 3 bases, with 12 bases spanning the gap. The CDR3 is CASSPKSGDTEAFF. In DNA, the CDR3 is TGTGCCAGCAGCCCCAAAAGTGGGGACACTGAAGCTTTCTTT.

The chain uses TRBV28 and TRBJ2-3; D not certain. This CDR3 has 11 residues. Per the germline V gene, CDR1 is MDHEN and CDR2 is SYDVKM. V was shortened by 6 bases and J by 2 bases, with 3 bases between the two germline ends. CDR3 DNA: TGTGCCAGCAGGTACACAGATACGCAGTATTTT. Translated: CASRYTDTQYF.

The table lists this clonotype with a count of one. This chain connects TRBV5-6 to TRBJ2-4; TRBD1 might be the D (7 bases). Germline CDR1 reads SGHDT; CDR2 reads YYEEEE. With 0 bases removed from V and 0 bases from J, the gap between germline ends came to 22 bases. CDR3 length: 20 residues. The CDR3 coding sequence is TGTGCCAGCAGCTTGGCCGTGGAGGGGGCGTACCTCCTAGCCAAAAACATTCAGTACTTC. Amino acids: CASSLAVEGAYLLAKNIQYF.

On this clonotype itself: The conserved phenylalanine or tryptophan is not found at the CDR3 terminus, so this likely reflects a read error. J is TRBJ1-1 and V is TRBV6-1; D not resolved. Germline lookup yields CDR1 MNHNS and CDR2 SASEGT. Trimming took 7 bases from V and 1 from J, leaving 16 bases between them. This CDR3 is 15 amino acids long. CDR3 amino acids: CASTPGFMRNTEAFS. The CDR3 bases are TGTGCCAGCACCCCGGGGTTTATGAGGAACACTGAAGCTTTCTCT.

The sample holds a few counts of this clonotype. A much bigger clone sits one base away, suggesting this may be a read error. The genes are TRBV12-3 or TRBV12-4 and TRBJ1-1; 9 bases map to TRBD1. The CDR3 consists of 16 residues. The CDR3 spells CASGLPPGQGNTEAFF. The CDR3 DNA reads TGTGCCAGCGGTTTGCCCCCGGGACAGGGGAACACTGAAGCTTTCTTT.

V is TRBV6-2 or TRBV6-3 and J is TRBJ2-7; 13 bases line up with TRBD2. CDR1 MNHEY and CDR2 SVGEGT come from the germline V gene. The CDR3 sequence is 15 residues long. V was pared by 5 bases and J by 6 bases, with 7 bases of the junction left unmatched. The CDR3 reads CASSATSGRAGEQYF. The DNA of the CDR3 is TGTGCCAGCAGTGCAACTAGCGGGAGGGCCGGCGAGCAGTACTTC.

This clonotype was seen many times. The chain employs TRBV19 and TRBJ1-2; 8 bases fit TRBD1. CDR1 is LNHDA and CDR2 is SQIVND in the germline V gene (reference sequence). The CDR3 extends over 16 amino acids. J gave up 4 bases and V 11 bases, and 18 bases lay outside the gene matches. The CDR3 sequence is CASGEDRVRLGYGYTF. Here the CDR3 DNA reads TGTGCCTCAGGAGAGGACAGGGTTCGTTTGGGCTATGGCTACACCTTC.